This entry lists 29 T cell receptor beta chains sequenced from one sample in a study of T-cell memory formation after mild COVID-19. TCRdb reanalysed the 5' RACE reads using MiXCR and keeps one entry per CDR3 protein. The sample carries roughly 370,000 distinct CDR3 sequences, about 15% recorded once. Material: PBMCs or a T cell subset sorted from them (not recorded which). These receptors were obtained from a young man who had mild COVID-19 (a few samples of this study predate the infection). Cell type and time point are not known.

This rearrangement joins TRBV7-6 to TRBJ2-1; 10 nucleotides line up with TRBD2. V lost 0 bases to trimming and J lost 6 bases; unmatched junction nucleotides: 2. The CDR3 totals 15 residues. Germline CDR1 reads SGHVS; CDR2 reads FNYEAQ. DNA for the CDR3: TGTGCCAGCAGCTTAGCAGCGGGGGGGCCCAATGAGCAGTTCTTC. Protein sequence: CASSLAAGGPNEQFF.

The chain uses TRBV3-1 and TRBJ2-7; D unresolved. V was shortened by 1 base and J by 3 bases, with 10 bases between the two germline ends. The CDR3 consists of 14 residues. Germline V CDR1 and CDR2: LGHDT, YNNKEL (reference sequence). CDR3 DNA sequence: TGTGCCAGCAGCCAAGGGGCAGTGAGCTACGAGCAGTACTTC. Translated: CASSQGAVSYEQYF.

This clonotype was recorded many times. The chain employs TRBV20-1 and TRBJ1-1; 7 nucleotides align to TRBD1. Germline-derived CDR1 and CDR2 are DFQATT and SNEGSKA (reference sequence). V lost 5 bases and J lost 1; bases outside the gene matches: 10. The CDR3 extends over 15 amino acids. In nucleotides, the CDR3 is TGCAGTGCTCTGGATGACAGGGCCCCGAACACTGAAGCTTTCTTT. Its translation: CSALDDRAPNTEAFF.

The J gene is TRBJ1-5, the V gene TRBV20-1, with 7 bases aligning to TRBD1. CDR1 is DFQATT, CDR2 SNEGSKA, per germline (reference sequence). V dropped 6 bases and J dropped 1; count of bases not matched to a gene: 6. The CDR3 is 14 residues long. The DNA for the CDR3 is TGCAGTGCGCCACAGGGGAGGAGCAATCAGCCCCAGCATTTT. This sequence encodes CSAPQGRSNQPQHF.

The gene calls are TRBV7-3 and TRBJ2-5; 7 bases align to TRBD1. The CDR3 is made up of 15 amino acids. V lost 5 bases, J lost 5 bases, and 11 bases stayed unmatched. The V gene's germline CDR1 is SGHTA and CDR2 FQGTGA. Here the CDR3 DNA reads TGTGCCAGCAGCGCCTTACAGGGGCCTGGGGAGACCCAGTACTTC. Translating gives CASSALQGPGETQYF.

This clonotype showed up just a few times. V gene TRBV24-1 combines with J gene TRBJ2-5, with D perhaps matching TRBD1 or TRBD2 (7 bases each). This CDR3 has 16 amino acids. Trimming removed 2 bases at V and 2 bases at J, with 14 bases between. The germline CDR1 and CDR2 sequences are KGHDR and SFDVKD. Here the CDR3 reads CATSDSVRGGQETQYF. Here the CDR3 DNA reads TGTGCCACCAGTGATTCGGTCAGGGGGGGTCAAGAGACCCAGTACTTC.

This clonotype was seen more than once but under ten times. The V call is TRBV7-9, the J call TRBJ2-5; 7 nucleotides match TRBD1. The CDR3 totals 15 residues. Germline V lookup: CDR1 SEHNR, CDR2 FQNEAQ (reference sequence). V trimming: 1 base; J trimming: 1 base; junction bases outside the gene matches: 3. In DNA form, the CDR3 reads TGTGCCAGCAGCTTAGGAGACAGGGCCCAAGAGACCCAGTACTTC. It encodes CASSLGDRAQETQYF.

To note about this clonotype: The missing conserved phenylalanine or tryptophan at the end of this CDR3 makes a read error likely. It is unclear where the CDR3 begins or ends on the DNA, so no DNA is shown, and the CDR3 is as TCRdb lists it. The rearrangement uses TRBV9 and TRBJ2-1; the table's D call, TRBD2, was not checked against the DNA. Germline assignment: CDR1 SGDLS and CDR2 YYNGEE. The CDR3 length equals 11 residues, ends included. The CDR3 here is CASSSAGTLKG.

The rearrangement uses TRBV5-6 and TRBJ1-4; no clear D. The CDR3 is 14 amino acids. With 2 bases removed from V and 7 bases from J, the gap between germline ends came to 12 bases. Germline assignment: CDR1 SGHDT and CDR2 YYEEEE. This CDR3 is CASSFLTVREKLFF. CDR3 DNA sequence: TGTGCCAGCAGCTTTTTGACCGTCCGTGAAAAACTGTTTTTT.

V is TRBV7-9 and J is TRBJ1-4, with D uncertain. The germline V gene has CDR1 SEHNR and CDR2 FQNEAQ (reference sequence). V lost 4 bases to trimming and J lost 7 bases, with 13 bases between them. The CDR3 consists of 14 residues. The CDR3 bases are TGTGCCAGCAGCTCCCGGGCGGGAGGTGAAAAACTGTTTTTT. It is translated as CASSSRAGGEKLFF.

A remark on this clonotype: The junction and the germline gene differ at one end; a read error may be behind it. In DNA form, the CDR3 reads TGTGCCAGCAGTTACGGGGGAGATGAAAAACTGTGTTTT. Its protein product is CASSYGGDEKLCF. V and J are TRBV6-2 or TRBV6-3 and TRBJ1-4; perhaps TRBD1 as D (5 bases). Per the germline V gene, CDR1 is MNHEY and CDR2 is SVGEGT. This CDR3 spans 13 amino acids.

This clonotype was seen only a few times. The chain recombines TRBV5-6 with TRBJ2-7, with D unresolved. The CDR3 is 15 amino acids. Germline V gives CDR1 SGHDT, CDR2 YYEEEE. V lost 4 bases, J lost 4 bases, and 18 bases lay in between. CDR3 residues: CASSPTGLDYYEQYF. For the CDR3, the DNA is TGTGCCAGCAGCCCGACGGGTCTTGATTATTACGAGCAGTACTTC.

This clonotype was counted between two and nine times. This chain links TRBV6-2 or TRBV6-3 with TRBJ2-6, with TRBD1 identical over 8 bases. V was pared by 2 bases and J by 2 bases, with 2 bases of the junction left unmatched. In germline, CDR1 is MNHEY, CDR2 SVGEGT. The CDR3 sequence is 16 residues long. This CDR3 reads CASSYTRGPGANVLTF. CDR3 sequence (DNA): TGTGCCAGCAGTTACACCAGGGGGCCTGGGGCCAACGTCCTGACTTTC.

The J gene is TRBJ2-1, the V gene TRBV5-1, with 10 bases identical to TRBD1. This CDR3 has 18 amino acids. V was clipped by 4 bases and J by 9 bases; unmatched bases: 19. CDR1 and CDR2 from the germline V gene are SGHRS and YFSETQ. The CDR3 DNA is TGCGCCAGCAGCATCCTCCCGGGGACGCGACAGGGGGCGGGTGAGCAGTTCTTC. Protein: CASSILPGTRQGAGEQFF.

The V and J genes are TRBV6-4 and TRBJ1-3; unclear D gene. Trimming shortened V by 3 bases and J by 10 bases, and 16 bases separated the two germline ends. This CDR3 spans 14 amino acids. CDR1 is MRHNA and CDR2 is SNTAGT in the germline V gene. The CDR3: CASSEDQFAKTIYF. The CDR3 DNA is TGTGCCAGCAGTGAAGACCAATTCGCGAAGACCATATATTTT.

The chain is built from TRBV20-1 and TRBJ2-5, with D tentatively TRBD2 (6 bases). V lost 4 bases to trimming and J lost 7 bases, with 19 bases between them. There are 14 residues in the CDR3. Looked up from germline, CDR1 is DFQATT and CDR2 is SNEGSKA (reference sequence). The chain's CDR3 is CSAKEVGAGGTQYF. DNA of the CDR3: TGCAGTGCTAAGGAAGTGGGTGCCGGGGGGACCCAGTACTTC.

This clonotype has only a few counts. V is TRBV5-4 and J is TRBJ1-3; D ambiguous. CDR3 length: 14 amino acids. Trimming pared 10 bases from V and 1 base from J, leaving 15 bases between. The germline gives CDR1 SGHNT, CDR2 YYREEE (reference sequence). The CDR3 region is CAARGTESGNTIYF. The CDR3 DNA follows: TGTGCCGCCCGGGGAACGGAGTCTGGAAACACCATATATTTT.

This CDR3 reads CAWRAWGLAFHEQYF. DNA for the CDR3: TGTGCCTGGAGGGCTTGGGGTCTAGCGTTCCACGAGCAGTACTTC. V gene TRBV30 combines with J gene TRBJ2-7; weak D call: TRBD2 (6 bases). V was trimmed by 3 bases and J by 5 bases, leaving 20 bases between them. This CDR3 comprises 15 residues. CDR1 is GTSNPN, CDR2 SVGIG, per germline (reference sequence). Together with reference TRBV30 and TRBJ2-7, the CDR3 gives the full variable domain: SQTIHQWPATLVQPVGSPLSLECTVEGTSNPNLYWYRQAAGRGLQLLFYSVGIGQISSEVPQNLSASRPQDRQFILSSKKLLLSDSGFYLCAWRAWGLAFHEQYFGPGTRLTVT.

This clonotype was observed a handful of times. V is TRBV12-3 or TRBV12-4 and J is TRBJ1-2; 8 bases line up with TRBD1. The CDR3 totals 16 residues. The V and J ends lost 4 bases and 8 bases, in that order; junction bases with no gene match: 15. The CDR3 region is CASSSWIGQGGQGYTF. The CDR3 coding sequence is TGTGCCAGCAGTTCCTGGATCGGACAGGGCGGGCAGGGCTACACCTTC.

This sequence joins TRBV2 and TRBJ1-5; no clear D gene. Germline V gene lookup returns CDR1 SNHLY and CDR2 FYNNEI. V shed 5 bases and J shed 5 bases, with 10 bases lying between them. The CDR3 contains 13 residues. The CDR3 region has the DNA TGTGCCAGCAGTCCTAGGACCTATCAGCCCCAGCATTTT. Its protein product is CASSPRTYQPQHF.

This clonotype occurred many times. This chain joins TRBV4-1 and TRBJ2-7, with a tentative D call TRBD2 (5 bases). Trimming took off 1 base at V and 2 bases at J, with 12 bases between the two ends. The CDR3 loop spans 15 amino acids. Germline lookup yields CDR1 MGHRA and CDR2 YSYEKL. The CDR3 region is CASSQGASSAYEQYF. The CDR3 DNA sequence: TGCGCCAGCAGCCAAGGCGCTAGCTCGGCCTACGAGCAGTACTTC.

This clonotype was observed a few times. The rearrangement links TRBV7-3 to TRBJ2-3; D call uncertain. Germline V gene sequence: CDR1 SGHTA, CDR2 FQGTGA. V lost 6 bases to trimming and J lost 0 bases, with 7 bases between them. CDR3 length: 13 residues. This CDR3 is CASSPESTDTQYF. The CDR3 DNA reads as TGTGCCAGCAGTCCCGAAAGCACAGATACGCAGTATTTT.

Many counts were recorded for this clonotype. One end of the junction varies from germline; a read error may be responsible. CDR3 protein: CASSLDPAGLTKAFF. CDR3 nucleotide sequence: TGCGCCAGCAGCTTGGATCCCGCTGGCCTCACTAAAGCTTTCTTT. J is TRBJ1-1 and V is TRBV5-1; D remains ambiguous. Germline loops: CDR1 SGHRS, CDR2 YFSETQ. CDR3 size: 15 residues.

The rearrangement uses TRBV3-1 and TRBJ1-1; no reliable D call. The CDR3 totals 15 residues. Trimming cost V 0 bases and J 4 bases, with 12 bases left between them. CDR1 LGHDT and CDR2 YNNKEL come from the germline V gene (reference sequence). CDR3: CASSQETAGGTEAFF. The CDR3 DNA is TGTGCCAGCAGCCAAGAGACTGCGGGTGGCACTGAAGCTTTCTTT.

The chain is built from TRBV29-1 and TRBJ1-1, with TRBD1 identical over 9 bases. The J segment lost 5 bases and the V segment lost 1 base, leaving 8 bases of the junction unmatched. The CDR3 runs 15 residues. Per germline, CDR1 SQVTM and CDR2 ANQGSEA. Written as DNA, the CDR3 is TGCAGCGTTGAAGGGGGACGGGACAGGGTGACTGAAGCTTTCTTT. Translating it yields CSVEGGRDRVTEAFF. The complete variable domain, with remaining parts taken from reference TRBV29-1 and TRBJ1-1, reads SAVISQKPSRDICQRGTSLTIQCQVDSQVTMMFWYRQQPGQSLTLIATANQGSEATYESGFVIDKFPISRPNLTFSTLTVSNMSPEDSSIYLCSVEGGRDRVTEAFFGQGTRLTVV.

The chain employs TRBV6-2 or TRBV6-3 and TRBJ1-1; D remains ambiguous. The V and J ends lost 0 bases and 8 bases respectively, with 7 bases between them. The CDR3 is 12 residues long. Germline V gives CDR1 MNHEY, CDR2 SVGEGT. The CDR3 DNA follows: TGTGCCAGCAGTTACTCCGGTTTGGAAGCTTTCTTT. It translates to CASSYSGLEAFF.

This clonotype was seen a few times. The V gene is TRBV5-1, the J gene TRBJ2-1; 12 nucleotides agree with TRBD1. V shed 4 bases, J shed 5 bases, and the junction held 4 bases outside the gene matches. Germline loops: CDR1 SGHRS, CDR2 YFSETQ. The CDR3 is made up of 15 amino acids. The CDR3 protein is CASSPGQGANNEQFF. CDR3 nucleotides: TGCGCCAGCAGCCCGGGACAGGGGGCCAACAATGAGCAGTTCTTC.

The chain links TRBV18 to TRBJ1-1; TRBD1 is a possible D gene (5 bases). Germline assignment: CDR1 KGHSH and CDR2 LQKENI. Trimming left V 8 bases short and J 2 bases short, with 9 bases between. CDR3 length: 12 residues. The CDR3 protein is CASQTVNTEAFF. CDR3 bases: TGTGCCAGCCAGACAGTCAACACTGAAGCTTTCTTT.

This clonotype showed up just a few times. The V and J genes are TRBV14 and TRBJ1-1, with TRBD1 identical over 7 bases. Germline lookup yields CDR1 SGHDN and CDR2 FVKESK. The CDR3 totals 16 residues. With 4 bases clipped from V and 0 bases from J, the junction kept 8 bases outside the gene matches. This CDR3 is CASSPKPGQLNTEAFF. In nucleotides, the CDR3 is TGTGCCAGCAGCCCAAAACCGGGACAGCTGAACACTGAAGCTTTCTTT.